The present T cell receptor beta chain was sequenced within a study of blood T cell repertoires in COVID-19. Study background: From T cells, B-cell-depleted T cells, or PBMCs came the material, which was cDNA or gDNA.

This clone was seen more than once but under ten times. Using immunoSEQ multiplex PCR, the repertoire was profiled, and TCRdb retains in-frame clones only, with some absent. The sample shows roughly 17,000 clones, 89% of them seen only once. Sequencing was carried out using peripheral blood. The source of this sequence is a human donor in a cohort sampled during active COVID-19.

The CDR3 spells CASSPAGVRTGELFF. CDR3 in DNA: TGTGCCAGCAGCCCCGCGGGGGTCCGAACCGGGGAGCTGTTTTTT. The chain uses TRBV6-5 and TRBJ2-2; the match to TRBD2 covers 7 bases. The V gene's germline CDR1 is MNHEY and CDR2 SVGAGI. The ends lost 6 bases at V and 5 bases at J; junction bases unmatched: 9. The CDR3 is 15 residues long.